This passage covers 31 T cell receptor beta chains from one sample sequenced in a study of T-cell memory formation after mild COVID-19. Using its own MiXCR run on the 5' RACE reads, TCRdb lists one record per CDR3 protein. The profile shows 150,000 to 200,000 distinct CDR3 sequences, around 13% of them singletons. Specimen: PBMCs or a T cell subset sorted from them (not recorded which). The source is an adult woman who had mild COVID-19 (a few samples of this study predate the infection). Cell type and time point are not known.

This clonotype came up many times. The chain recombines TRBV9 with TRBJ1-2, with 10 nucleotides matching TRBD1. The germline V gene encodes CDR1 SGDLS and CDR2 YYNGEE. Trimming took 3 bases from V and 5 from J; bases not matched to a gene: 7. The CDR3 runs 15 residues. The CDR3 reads CASSDRTGGTYGYTF. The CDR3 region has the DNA TGTGCCAGCAGCGACCGGACAGGGGGGACGTATGGCTACACCTTC.

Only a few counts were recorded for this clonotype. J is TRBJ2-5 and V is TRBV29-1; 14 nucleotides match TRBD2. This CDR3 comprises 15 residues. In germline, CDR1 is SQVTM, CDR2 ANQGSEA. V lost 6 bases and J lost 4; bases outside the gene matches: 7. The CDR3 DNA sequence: TGCAGCGTCGTGACTAGCGGGGGGGCAGGAGAGACCCAGTACTTC. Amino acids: CSVVTSGGAGETQYF. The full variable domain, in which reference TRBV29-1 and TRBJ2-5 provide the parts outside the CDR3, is SAVISQKPSRDICQRGTSLTIQCQVDSQVTMMFWYRQQPGQSLTLIATANQGSEATYESGFVIDKFPISRPNLTFSTLTVSNMSPEDSSIYLCSVVTSGGAGETQYFGPGTRLLVL.

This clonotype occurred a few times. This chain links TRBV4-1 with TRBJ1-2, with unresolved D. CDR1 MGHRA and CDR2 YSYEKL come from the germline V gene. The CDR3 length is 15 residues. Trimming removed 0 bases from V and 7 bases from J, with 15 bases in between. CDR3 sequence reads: CASSQDPKVLGGYTF. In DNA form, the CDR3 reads TGCGCCAGCAGCCAAGACCCGAAGGTTCTGGGTGGCTACACCTTC.

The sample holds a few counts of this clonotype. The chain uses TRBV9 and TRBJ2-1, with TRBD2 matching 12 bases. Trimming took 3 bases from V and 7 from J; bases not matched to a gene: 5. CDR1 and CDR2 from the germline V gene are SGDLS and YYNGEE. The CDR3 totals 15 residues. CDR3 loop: CASSGRTSGMNEQFF. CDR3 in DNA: TGTGCCAGCAGCGGCCGGACTAGCGGGATGAATGAGCAGTTCTTC.

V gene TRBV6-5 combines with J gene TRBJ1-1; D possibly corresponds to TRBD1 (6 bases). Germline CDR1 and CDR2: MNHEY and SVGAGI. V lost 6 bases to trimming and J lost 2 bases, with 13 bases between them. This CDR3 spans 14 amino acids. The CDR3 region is CASSRGQSNTEAFF. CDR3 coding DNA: TGTGCCAGCAGCCGGGGGCAGTCCAACACTGAAGCTTTCTTT.

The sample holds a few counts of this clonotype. The CDR3 sequence is CASSPATGPYNEQFF. Written as DNA, the CDR3 is TGTGCCAGCAGCCCAGCTACGGGGCCGTACAATGAGCAGTTCTTC. The V call is TRBV7-9, the J call TRBJ2-1; possibly TRBD1 or TRBD2 for D (5 bases each). Germline lookup yields CDR1 SEHNR and CDR2 FQNEAQ (reference sequence). CDR3 length equals 15 residues. Trimming shortened V by 5 bases and J by 4 bases, and 15 bases separated the two germline ends.

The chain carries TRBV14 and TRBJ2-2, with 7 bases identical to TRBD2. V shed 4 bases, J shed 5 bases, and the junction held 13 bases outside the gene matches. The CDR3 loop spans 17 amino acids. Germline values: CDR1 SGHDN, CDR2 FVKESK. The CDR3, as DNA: TGTGCCAGCAGCCGCAGACTAGCCGGGAGTGGTACCGGGGAGCTGTTTTTT. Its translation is CASSRRLAGSGTGELFF.

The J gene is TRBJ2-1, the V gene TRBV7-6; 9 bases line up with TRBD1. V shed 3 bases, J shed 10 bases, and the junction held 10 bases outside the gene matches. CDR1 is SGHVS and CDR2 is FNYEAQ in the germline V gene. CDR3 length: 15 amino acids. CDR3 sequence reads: CASSFGTGLSYEQFF. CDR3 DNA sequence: TGTGCCAGCAGCTTTGGGACAGGGTTGTCGTACGAGCAGTTCTTC.

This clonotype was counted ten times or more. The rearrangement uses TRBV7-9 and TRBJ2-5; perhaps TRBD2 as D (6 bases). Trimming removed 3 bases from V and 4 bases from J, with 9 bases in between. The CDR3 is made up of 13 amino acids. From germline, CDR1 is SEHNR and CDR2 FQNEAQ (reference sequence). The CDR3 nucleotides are TGTGCCAGCAGCTTGGGGGAGGTAGAGACCCAGTACTTC. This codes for CASSLGEVETQYF.

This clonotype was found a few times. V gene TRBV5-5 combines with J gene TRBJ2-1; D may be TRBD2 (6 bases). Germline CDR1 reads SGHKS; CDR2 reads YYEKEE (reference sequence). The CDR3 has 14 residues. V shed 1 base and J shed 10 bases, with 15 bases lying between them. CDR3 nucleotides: TGTGCCAGCAGCTTGTCCTCAGGGAGGACGGAGCAGTTCTTC. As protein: CASSLSSGRTEQFF.

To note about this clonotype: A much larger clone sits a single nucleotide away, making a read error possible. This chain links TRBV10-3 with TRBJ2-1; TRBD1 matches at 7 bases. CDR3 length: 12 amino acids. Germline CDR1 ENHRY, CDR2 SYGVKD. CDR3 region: CAISDRDREPLF. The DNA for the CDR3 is TGTGCCATCAGTGATCGAGACAGGGAGCCGTTATTC.

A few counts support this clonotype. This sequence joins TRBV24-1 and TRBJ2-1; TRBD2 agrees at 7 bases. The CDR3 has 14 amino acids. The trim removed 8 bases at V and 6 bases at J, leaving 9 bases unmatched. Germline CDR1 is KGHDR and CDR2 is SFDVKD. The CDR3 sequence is CATMGSGFPNEQFF. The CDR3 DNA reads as TGTGCCACCATGGGTAGCGGGTTTCCCAATGAGCAGTTCTTC.

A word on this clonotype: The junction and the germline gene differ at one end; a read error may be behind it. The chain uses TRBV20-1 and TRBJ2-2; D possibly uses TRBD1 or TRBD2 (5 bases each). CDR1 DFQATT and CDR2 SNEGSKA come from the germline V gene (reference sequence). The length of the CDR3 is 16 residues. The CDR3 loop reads CSARLPGPRNSGELFF. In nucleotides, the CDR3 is TGCAGTGCTAGATTACCGGGACCCAGGAACAGCGGGGAGCTGTTTTTT.

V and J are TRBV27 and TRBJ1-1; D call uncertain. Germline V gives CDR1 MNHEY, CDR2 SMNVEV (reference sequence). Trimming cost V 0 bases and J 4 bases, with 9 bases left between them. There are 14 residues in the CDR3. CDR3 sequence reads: CASSLSSRGTEAFF. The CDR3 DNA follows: TGTGCCAGCAGTTTATCGAGTCGGGGCACTGAAGCTTTCTTT.

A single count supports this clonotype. CDR3 in amino acids: CSAMTVASGNTIYF. The CDR3 DNA follows: TGCAGTGCTATGACAGTAGCCTCTGGAAACACCATATATTTT. The chain is built from TRBV20-1 and TRBJ1-3; a weak D match, TRBD1 (5 bases). CDR3 length equals 14 residues. Trimming took 4 bases from V and 0 from J, leaving 10 bases between them. Germline lookup yields CDR1 DFQATT and CDR2 SNEGSKA (reference sequence).

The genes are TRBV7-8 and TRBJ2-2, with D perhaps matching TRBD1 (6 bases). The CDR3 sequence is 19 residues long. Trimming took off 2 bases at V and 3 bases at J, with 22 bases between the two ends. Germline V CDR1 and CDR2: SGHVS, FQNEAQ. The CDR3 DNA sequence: TGTGCCAGCAGCTTAAAGTTAGCTGTGGGGGCCACGGACACCGGGGAGCTGTTTTTT. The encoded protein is CASSLKLAVGATDTGELFF.

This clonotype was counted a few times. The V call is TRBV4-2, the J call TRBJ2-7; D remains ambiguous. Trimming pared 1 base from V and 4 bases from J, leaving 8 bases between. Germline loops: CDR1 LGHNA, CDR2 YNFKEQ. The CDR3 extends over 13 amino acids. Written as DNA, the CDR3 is TGTGCCAGCAGCCAAGCCACACGGTACGAGCAGTACTTC. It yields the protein CASSQATRYEQYF.

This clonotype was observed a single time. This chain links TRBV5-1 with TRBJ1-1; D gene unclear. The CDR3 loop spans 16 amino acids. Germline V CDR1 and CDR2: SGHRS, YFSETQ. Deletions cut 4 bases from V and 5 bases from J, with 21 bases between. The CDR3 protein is CASSPEAGMRNTEAFF. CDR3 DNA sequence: TGCGCCAGCAGCCCGGAGGCCGGAATGCGGAATACTGAAGCTTTCTTT.

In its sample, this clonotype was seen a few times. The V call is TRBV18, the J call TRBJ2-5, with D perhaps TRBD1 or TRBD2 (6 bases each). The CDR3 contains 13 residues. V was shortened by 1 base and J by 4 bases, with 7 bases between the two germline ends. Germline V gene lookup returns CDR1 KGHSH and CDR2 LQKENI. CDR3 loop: CASSPQGGETQYF. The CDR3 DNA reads TGTGCCAGCTCACCACAGGGGGGAGAGACCCAGTACTTC. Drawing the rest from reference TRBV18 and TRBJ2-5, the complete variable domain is NAGVMQNPRHLVRRRGQEARLRCSPMKGHSHVYWYRQLPEEGLKFMVYLQKENIIDESGMPKERFSAEFPKEGPSILRIQQVVRGDSAAYFCASSPQGGETQYFGPGTRLLVL.

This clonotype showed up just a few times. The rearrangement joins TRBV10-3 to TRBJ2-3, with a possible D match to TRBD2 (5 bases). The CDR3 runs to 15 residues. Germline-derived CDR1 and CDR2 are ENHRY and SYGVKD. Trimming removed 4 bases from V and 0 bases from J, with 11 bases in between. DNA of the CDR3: TGTGCCATCAGTGCTGGGCGGACTAGCACAGATACGCAGTATTTT. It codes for CAISAGRTSTDTQYF.

CDR3: CASSDDGTQETQYF. Here the CDR3 DNA reads TGTGCCAGCAGCGACGACGGCACCCAAGAGACCCAGTACTTC. J is TRBJ2-5 and V is TRBV7-9, with D unclear. The length of the CDR3 is 14 residues. V shed 5 bases and J shed 1 base, with 11 bases lying between them. Germline V gene lookup returns CDR1 SEHNR and CDR2 FQNEAQ (reference sequence). The full variable domain, with the rest looked up from reference TRBV7-9 and TRBJ2-5, is DTGVSQNPRHKITKRGQNVTFRCDPISEHNRLYWYRQTLGQGPEFLTYFQNEAQLEKSRLLSDRFSAERPKGSFSTLEIQRTEQGDSAMYLCASSDDGTQETQYFGPGTRLLVL.

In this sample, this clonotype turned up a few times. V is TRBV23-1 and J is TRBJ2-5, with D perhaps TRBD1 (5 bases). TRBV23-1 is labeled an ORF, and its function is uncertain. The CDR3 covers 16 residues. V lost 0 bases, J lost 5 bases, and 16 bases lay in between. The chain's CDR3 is CASSQSHHRIWETQYF. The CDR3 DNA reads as TGCGCCAGCAGTCAATCGCACCACAGGATTTGGGAGACCCAGTACTTC.

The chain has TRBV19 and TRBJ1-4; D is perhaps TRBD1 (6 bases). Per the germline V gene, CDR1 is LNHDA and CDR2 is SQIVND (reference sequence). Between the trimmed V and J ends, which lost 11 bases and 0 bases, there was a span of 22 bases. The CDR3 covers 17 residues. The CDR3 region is CACAQGFGGSTNEKLFF. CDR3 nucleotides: TGTGCCTGTGCGCAGGGGTTTGGGGGCTCAACTAATGAAAAACTGTTTTTT. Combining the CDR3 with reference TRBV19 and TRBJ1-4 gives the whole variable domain DGGITQSPKYLFRKEGQNVTLSCEQNLNHDAMYWYRQDPGQGLRLIYYSQIVNDFQKGDIAEGYSVSREKKESFPLTVTSAQKNPTAFYLCACAQGFGGSTNEKLFFGSGTQLSVL.

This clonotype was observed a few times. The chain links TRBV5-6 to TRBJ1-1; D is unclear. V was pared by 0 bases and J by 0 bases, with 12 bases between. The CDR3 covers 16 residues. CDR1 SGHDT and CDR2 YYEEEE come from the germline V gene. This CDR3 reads CASSLDPTLLNTEAFF. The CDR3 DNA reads TGTGCCAGCAGCTTGGACCCGACACTATTGAACACTGAAGCTTTCTTT.

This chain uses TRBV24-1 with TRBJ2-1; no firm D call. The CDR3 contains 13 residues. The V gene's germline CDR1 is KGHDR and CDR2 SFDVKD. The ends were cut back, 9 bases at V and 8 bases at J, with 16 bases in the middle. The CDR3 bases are TGTGCCACCTCCCGCGTAGAGTACGATGAGCAGTTCTTC. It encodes CATSRVEYDEQFF.

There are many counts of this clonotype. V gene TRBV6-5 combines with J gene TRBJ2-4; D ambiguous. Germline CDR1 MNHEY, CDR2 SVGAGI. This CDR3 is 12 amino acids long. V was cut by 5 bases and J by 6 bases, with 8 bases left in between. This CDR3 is CASSPDGNIQYF. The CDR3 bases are TGTGCCAGCAGTCCAGACGGAAACATTCAGTACTTC.

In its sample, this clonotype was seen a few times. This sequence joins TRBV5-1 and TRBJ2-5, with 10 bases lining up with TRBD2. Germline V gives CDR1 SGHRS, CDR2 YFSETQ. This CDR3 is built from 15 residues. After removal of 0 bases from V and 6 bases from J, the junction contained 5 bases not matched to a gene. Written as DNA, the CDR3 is TGCGCCAGCAGCTTGGCCAGCGGGGGGGCCCAGACCCAGTACTTC. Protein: CASSLASGGAQTQYF.

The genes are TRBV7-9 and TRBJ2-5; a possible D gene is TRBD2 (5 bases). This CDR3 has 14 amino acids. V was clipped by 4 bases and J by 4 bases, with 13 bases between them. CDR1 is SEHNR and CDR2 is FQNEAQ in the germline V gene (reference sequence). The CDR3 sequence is CASSSIGGSETQYF. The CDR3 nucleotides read TGTGCCAGCAGCTCGATCGGAGGCTCAGAGACCCAGTACTTC.

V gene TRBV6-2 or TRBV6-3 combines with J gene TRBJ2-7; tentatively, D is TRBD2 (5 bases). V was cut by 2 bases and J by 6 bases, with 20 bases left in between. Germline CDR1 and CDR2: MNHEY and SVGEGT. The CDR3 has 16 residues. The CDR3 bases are TGTGCCAGCAGTTACCCGTCCCAGCGGCCGCTGGTCGAGCAGTACTTC. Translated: CASSYPSQRPLVEQYF.

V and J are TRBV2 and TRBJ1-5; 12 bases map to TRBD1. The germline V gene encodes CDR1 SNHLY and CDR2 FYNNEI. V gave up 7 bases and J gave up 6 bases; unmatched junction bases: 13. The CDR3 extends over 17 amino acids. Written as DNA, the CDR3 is TGTGCCAGCACTCCCTTCCGGGACAGGGGGCGCGGTCAGCCCCAGCATTTT. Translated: CASTPFRDRGRGQPQHF.

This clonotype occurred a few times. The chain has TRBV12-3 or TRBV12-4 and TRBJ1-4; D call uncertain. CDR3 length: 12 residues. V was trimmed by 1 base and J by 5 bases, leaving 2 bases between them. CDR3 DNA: TGTGCCAGCAGTTTAGGAAATGAAAAACTGTTTTTT. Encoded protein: CASSLGNEKLFF.